This T cell receptor beta chain was identified during a study of spatial heterogeneity in lung cancer. Regarding time point: blood at routine non-recurrence follow-up after resection. No cells were sorted before sequencing. The whole RNA sequenced was extracted from tumor, nontumor lung or frozen PBMC. Notes on the study in general: Ubiquitous expanded tumor TCRs appeared in blood more at resection than follow-up.

This clonotype occurred many times. As yet, its antigen is unknown. CDR1 is MNHEY and CDR2 is SVGAGI in the germline V gene. Trimming took 6 bases from V and 1 from J, leaving 9 bases between them. The CDR3 extends over 13 amino acids. Every individual TCR cDNA molecule carried its own unique molecular identifier, which allowed correction of PCR and sequencing errors. TCRdb ran MiXCR on the 5' RACE reads and lists one entry per CDR3 protein. The sample contains tens of thousands of distinct CDR3 sequences, roughly 5.5% of which appear only once. The V call is TRBV6-5, the J call TRBJ1-1; TRBD1 might be the D (5 bases). The sequencing here drew on PBMCs, taken at follow-up. This receptor was identified in a male donor with early-stage non-small cell lung cancer. CDR3 bases: TGTGCCAGCAGGCTCACAGGGAACACTGAAGCTTTCTTT. As protein: CASRLTGNTEAFF.